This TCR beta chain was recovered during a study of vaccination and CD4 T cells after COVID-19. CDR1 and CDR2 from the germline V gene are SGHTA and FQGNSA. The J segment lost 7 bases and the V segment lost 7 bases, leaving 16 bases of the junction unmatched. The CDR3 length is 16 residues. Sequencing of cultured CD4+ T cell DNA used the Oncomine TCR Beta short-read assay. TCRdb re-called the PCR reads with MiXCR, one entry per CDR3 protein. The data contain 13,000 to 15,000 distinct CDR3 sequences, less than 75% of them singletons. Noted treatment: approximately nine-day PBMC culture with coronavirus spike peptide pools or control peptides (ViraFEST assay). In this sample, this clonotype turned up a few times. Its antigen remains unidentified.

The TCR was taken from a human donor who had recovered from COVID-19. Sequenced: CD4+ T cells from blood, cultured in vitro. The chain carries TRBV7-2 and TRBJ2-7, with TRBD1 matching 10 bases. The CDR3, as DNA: TGTGCCAGCACGCTGAGGACCGGGACAGGGGTGGGGGAGCAGTACTTC. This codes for CASTLRTGTGVGEQYF.